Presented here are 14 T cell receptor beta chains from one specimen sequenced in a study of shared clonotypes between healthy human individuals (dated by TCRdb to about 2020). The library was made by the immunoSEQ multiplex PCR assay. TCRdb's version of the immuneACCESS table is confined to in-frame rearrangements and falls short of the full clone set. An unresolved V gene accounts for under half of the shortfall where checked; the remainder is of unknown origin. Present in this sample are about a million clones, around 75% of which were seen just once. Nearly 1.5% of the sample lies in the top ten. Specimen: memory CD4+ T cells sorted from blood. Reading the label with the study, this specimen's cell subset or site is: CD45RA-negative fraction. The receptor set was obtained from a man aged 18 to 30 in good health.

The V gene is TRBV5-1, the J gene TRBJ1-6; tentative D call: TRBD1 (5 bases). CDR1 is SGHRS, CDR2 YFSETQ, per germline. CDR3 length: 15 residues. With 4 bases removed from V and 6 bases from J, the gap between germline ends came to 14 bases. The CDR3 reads CASSGGTRANSPLHF. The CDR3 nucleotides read TGCGCCAGCAGCGGGGGGACCAGGGCTAATTCACCCCTCCACTTT.

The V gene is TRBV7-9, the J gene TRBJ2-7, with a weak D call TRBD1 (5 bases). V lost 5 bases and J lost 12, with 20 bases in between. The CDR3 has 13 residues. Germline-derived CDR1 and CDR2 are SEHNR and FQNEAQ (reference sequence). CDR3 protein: CASSPPSTDFGYF. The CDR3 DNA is TGTGCCAGCAGCCCACCCTCGACAGATTTTGGGTACTTC.

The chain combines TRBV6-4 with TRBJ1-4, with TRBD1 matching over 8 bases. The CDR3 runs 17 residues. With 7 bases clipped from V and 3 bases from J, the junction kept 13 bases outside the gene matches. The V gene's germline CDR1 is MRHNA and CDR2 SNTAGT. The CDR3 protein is CASILDREHTPNEKLFF. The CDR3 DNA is TGTGCCAGCATCCTGGACAGGGAACATACCCCTAATGAAAAACTGTTTTTT.

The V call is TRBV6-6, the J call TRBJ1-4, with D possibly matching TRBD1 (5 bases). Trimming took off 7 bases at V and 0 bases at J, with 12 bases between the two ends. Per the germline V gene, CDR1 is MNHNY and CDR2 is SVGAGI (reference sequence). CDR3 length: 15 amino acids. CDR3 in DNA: TGTGCCAGCAAGCTATCGACAGCAACTAATGAAAAACTGTTTTTT. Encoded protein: CASKLSTATNEKLFF.

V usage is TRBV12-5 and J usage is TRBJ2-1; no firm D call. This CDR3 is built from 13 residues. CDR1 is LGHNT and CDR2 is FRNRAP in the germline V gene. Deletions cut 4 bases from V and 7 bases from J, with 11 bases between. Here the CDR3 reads CASGSLMPNEQFF. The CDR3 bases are TGTGCTAGTGGTTCCCTTATGCCAAATGAGCAGTTCTTC.

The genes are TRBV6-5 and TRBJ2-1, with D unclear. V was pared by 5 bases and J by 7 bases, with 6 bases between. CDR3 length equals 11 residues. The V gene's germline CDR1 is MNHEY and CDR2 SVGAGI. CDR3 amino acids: CASSKRNEQFF. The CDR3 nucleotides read TGTGCCAGCAGTAAAAGGAATGAGCAGTTCTTC.

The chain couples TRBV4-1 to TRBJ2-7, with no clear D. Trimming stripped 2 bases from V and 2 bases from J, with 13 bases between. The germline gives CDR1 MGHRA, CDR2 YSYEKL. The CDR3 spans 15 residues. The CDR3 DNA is TGCGCCAGCAGCCAATCCCGATTACTGCCCTACGAGCAGTACTTC. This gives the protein CASSQSRLLPYEQYF.

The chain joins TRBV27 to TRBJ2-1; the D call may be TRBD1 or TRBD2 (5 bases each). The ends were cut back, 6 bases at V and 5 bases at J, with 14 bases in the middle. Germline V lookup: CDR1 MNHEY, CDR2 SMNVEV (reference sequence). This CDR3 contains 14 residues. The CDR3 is CASSYRDPHNEQFF. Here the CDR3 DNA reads TGTGCCAGCAGCTACCGGGACCCCCACAATGAGCAGTTCTTC.

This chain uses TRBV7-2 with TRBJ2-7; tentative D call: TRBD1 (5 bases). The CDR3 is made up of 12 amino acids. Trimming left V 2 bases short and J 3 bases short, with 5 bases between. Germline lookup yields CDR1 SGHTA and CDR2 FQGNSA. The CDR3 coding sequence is TGTGCCAGCAGCTTAACAGGCTACGAGCAGTACTTC. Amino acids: CASSLTGYEQYF.

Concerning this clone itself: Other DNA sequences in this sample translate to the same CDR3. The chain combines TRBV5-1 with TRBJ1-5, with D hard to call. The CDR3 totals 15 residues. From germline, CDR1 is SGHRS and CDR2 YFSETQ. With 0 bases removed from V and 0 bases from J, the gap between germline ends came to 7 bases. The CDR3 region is CASSLGGFSNQPQHF. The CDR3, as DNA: TGCGCCAGCAGCTTGGGGGGATTTAGCAATCAGCCCCAGCATTTT.

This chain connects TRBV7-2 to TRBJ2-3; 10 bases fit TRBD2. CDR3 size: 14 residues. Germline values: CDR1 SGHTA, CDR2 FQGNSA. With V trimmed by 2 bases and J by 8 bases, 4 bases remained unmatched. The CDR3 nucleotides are TGTGCCAGCAGCTTAACTAGCGGGACGGGTACGCAGTATTTT. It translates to CASSLTSGTGTQYF.

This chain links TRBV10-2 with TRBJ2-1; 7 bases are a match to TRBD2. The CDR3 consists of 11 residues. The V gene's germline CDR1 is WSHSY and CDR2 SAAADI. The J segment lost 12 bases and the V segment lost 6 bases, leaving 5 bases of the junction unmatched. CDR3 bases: TGCGCCAGCAGCCCTACGGGAGGGCAGTTCTTC. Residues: CASSPTGGQFF.

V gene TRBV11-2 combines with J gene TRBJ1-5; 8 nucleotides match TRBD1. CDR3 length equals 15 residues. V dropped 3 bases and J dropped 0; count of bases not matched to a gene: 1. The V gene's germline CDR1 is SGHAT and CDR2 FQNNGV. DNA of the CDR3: TGTGCCAGCAGCTTGGGACAGGCTAGCAATCAGCCCCAGCATTTT. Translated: CASSLGQASNQPQHF.

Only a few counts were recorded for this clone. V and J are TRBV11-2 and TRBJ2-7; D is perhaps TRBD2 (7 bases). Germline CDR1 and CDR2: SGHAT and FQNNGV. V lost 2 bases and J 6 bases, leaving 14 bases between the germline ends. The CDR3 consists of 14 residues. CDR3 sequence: CASSLNRRGGEQYF. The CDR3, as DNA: TGTGCCAGCAGCTTAAACCGGAGGGGGGGCGAGCAGTACTTC. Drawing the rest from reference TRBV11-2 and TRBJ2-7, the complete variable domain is EAGVAQSPRYKIIEKRQSVAFWCNPISGHATLYWYQQILGQGPKLLIQFQNNGVVDDSQLPKDRFSAERLKGVDSTLKIQPAKLEDSAVYLCASSLNRRGGEQYFGPGTRLTVT.